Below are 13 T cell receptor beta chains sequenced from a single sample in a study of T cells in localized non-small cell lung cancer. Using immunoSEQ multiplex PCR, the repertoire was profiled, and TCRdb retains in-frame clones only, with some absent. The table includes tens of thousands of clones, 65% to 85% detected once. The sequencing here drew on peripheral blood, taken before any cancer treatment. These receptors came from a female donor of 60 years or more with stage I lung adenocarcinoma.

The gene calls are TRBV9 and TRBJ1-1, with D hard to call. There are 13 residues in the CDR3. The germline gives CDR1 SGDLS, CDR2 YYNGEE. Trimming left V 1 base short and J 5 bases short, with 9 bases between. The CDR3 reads CASSVNTGTEAFF. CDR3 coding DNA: TGTGCCAGCAGCGTAAATACGGGTACTGAAGCTTTCTTT.

CDR3 nucleotide sequence: TGTGCCAGCAGCTCTGGACGGTTCTACGAGCAGTACTTC. Its protein product is CASSSGRFYEQYF. The chain uses TRBV5-4 and TRBJ2-7; D gene ambiguous. The CDR3 covers 13 residues. Germline V gene lookup returns CDR1 SGHNT and CDR2 YYREEE (reference sequence). The germline V and J ends were trimmed by 3 bases and 3 bases, with 10 bases remaining between them.

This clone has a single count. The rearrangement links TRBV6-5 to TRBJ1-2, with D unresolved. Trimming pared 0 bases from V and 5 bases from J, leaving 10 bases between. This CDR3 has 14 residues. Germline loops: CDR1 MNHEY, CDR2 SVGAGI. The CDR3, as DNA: TGTGCCAGCAGTTACTCGAGGGCAGAATATGGCTACACCTTC. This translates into CASSYSRAEYGYTF.

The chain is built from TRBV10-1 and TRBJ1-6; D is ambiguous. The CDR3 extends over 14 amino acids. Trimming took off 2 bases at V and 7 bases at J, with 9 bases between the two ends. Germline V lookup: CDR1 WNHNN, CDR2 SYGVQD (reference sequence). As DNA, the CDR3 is TGCGCCAGCAGTGAGGGACCGGAGAATTCACCCCTCCACTTT. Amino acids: CASSEGPENSPLHF.

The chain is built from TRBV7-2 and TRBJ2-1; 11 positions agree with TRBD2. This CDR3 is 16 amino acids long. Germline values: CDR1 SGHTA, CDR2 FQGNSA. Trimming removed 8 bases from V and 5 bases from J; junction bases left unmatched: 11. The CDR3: CASLSTSGSLNNEQFF. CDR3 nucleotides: TGTGCCAGCTTAAGCACTAGCGGGAGTTTGAACAATGAGCAGTTCTTC.

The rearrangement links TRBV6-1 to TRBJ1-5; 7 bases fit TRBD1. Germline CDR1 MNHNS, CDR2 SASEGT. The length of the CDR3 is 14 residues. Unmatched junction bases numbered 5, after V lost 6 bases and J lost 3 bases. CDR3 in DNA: TGTGCCAGCAGCCCGGGACAGTTCAATCAGCCCCAGCATTTT. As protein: CASSPGQFNQPQHF.

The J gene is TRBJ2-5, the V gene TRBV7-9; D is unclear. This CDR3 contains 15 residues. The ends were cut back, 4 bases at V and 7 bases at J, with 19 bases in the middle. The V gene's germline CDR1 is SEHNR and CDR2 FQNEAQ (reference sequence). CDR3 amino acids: CASSSTNRMWGTQYF. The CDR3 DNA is TGTGCCAGCAGCTCTACGAACCGGATGTGGGGGACCCAGTACTTC.

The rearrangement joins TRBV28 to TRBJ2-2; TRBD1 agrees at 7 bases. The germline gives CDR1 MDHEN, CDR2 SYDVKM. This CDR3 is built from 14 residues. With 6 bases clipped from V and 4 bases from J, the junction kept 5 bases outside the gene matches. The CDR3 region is CASSPDRRTGELFF. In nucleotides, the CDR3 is TGTGCCAGCAGCCCGGACAGGCGCACCGGGGAGCTGTTTTTT.

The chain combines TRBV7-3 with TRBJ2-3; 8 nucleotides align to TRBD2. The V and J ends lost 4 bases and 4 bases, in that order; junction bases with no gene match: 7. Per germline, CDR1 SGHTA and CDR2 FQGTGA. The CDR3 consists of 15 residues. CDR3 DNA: TGTGCCAGCAGCTCCTACGGGGGGGTCGCAGATACGCAGTATTTT. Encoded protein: CASSSYGGVADTQYF.

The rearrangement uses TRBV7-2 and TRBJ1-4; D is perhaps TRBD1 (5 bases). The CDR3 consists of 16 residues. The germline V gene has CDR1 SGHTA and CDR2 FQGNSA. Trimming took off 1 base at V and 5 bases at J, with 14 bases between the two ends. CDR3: CASSLVDGAQNEKLFF. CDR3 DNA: TGTGCCAGCAGCTTAGTCGATGGGGCCCAAAATGAAAAACTGTTTTTT.

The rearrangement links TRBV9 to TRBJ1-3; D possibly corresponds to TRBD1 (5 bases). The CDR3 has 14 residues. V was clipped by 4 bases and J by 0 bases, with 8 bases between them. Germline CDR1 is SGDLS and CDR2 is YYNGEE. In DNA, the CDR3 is TGTGCCAGCAGCCGGGGGAACTCTGGAAACACCATATATTTT. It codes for CASSRGNSGNTIYF.

Written as DNA, the CDR3 is TGTGCCAGCAACCGGGGTTCCTACGAGCAGTACTTC. Amino acid sequence: CASNRGSYEQYF. The chain recombines TRBV6-1 with TRBJ2-7; perhaps TRBD2 as D (5 bases). The CDR3 consists of 12 residues. Germline-derived CDR1 and CDR2 are MNHNS and SASEGT. V was clipped by 7 bases and J by 1 base, with 8 bases between them.

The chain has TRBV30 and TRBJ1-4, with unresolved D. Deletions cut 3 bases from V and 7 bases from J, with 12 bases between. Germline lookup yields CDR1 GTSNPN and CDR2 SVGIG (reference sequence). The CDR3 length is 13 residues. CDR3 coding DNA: TGTGCCTGGAGCGTAGCCCTTCTTGAAAAACTGTTTTTT. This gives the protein CAWSVALLEKLFF.